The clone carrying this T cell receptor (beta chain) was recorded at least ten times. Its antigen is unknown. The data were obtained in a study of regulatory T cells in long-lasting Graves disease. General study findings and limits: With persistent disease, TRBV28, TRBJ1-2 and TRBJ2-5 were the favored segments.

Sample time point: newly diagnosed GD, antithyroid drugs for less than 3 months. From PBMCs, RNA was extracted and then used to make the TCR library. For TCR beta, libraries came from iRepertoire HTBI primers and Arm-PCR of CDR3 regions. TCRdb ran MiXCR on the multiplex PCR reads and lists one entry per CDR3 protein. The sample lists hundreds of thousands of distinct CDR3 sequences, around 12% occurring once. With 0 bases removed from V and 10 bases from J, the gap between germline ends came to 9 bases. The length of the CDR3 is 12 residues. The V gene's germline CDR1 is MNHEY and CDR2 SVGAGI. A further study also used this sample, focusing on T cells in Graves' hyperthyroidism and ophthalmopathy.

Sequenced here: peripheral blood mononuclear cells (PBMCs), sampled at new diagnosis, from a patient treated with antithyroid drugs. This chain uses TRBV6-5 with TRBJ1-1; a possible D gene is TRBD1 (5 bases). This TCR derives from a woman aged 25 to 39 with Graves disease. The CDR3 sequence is CASSYSQGGAFF. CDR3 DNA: TGTGCCAGCAGTTACTCCCAGGGCGGAGCTTTCTTT.